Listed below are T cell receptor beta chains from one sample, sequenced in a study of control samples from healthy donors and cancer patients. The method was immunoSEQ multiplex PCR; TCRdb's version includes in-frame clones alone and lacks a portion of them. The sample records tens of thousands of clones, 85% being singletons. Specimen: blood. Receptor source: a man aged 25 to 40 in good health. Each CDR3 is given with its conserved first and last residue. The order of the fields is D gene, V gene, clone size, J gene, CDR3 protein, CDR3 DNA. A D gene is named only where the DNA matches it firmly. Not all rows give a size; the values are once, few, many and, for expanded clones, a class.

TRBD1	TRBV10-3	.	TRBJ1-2	CAISVDRGHGYTF	TGTGCCATCAGTGTGGACAGGGGGCATGGCTACACCTTC
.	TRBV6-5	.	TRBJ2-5	CASSYSRAIQGTQYF	TGTGCCAGCAGTTACTCCAGGGCCATCCAAGGGACCCAGTACTTC
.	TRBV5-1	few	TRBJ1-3	CASSLDGPRRGDTIYF	TGCGCCAGCAGCTTGGATGGCCCACGAAGGGGGGACACCATATATTTT
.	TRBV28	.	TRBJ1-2	CASSGNRFYGYTF	TGTGCCAGCAGTGGGAACAGATTCTATGGCTACACCTTC
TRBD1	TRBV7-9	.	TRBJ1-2	CASSPGQGGYGYTF	TGTGCCAGCAGCCCCGGACAGGGCGGGTATGGCTACACCTTC
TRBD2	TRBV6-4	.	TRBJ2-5	CASSASPGLALNF	TGTGCCAGCAGTGCTAGTCCGGGACTAGCCCTAAACTTC
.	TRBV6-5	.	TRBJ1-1	CASSYESLRTEAFF	TGTGCCAGCAGTTACGAGAGCTTGCGGACTGAAGCTTTCTTT
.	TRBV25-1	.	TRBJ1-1	CASSWALEAFF	TGTGCCAGCAGTTGGGCACTGGAAGCTTTCTTT
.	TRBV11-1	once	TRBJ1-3	CATAISGNTIYF	TGTGCCACCGCGATTTCTGGAAACACCATATATTTT
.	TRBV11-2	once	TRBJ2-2	CASSLLDRNTGELFF	TGTGCCAGCAGCTTATTGGACAGAAACACCGGGGAGCTGTTTTTT
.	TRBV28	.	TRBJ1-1	CASSLYVNTEAFF	TGTGCCAGCAGTTTATACGTGAACACTGAAGCTTTCTTT
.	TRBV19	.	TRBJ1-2	CASSTFAAYTF	TGTGCCAGTAGCACATTCGCCGCCTACACCTTC
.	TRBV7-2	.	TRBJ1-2	CASSSNRGAAYGYTF	TGTGCCAGCAGCTCCAACAGAGGGGCTGCCTATGGCTACACCTTC
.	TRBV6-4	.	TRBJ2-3	CASSNFGGEDTQYF	TGTGCCAGCAGTAACTTCGGGGGTGAAGATACGCAGTATTTT
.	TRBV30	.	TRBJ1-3	CAWSVLKEGSGNTIYF	TGTGCCTGGAGTGTACTTAAGGAAGGCTCTGGAAACACCATATATTTT
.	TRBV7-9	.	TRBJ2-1	CASSPERQSFYNEQFF	TGTGCCAGCAGCCCAGAACGACAGAGCTTCTACAATGAGCAGTTCTTC
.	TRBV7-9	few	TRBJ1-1	CASSLRGVSTEAFF	TGTGCCAGCAGCTTAAGAGGAGTGAGTACTGAAGCTTTCTTT
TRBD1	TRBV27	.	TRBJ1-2	CASSPDRGSYGYTF	TGTGCCAGCAGCCCGGACAGGGGAAGCTATGGCTACACCTTC
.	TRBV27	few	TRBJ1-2	CASSPGPNYGYTF	TGTGCCAGCAGTCCCGGGCCCAACTATGGCTACACCTTC
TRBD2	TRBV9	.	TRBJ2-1	CASSVGAGAYNEQFF	TGTGCCAGCAGCGTAGGAGCGGGGGCCTACAATGAGCAGTTCTTC
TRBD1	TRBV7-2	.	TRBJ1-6	CASSLGDSPGNTLHF	TGTGCCAGCAGCCTAGGGGACAGCCCGGGGAATACCCTCCACTTT
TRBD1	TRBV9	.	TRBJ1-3	CASSVGETGDGNTIYF	TGTGCCAGCAGCGTAGGAGAGACAGGGGATGGAAACACCATATATTTT
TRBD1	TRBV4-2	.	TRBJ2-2	CASSPQGNGELFF	TGTGCCAGCAGCCCACAGGGGAACGGGGAGCTGTTTTTT
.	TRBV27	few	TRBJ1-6	CASSSAGTGYNSPLHF	TGTGCCAGCAGTAGCGCCGGAACAGGCTATAATTCACCCCTCCACTTT
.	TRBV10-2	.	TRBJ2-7	CASSEPTPDWTYEQYF	TGCGCCAGCAGTGAGCCGACCCCCGACTGGACCTACGAGCAGTACTTC
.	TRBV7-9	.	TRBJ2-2	CASSSHPMTVTGELFF	TGTGCCAGCAGCTCCCATCCTATGACAGTCACCGGGGAGCTGTTTTTT
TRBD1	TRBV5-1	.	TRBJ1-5	CASSEGTGSNQPQHF	TGCGCCAGCAGCGAAGGGACAGGGAGCAATCAGCCCCAGCATTTT
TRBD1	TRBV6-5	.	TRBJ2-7	CASRRGGQGYYEQYF	TGTGCCAGCAGAAGGGGAGGACAGGGTTACTACGAGCAGTACTTC
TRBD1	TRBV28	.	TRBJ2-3	CASSVGDRARDTQYF	TGTGCCAGCAGTGTCGGGGACAGGGCCCGAGATACGCAGTATTTT
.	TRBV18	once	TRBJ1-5	CASSPGGGASNQPQHF	TGTGCCAGCTCACCGGGGGGGGGCGCGAGCAATCAGCCCCAGCATTTT
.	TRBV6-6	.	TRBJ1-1	CASSHTGLTFF	TGTGCCAGCAGTCATACAGGGTTGACTTTCTTT
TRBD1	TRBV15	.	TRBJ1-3	CATSKTGAGNTIYF	TGTGCCACCAGCAAAACAGGGGCTGGAAACACCATATATTTT
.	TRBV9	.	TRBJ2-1	CASSVDGGHYNEQFF	TGTGCCAGCAGCGTAGACGGGGGTCACTACAATGAGCAGTTCTTC
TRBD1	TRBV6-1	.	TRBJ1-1	CASSFDRGAFF	TGTGCCAGCAGTTTCGACAGGGGTGCTTTCTTT
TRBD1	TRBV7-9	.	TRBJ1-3	CASSYYQRTGTISGNTIYF	TGTGCCAGCAGCTATTACCAACGGACAGGAACTATCTCTGGAAACACCATATATTTT
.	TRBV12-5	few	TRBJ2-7	CASGLDHAMTLSYEQYF	TGTGCTAGTGGTTTGGACCATGCAATGACACTCTCCTACGAGCAGTACTTC
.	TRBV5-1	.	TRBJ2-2	CASSLPGADTGELFF	TGCGCCAGCAGCTTGCCGGGGGCGGACACCGGGGAGCTGTTTTTT
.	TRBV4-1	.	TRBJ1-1	CASSPLHATEAFF	TGCGCCAGCAGCCCCTTGCACGCGACTGAAGCTTTCTTT
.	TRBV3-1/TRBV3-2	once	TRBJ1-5	CASSPSSVGQPQHF	TGTGCCAGCAGCCCCTCTTCGGTTGGCCAGCCCCAGCATTTT
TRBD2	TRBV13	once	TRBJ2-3	CASSPQTSGVVDTQYF	TGTGCCAGCAGCCCCCAGACTAGCGGGGTAGTAGATACGCAGTATTTT